This TCR beta chain was captured in a study of T cells expressing NK-cell markers. As for the study in general: Serological testing identified seven of the eight sequenced donors as HCMV-seropositive and one as seronegative. Broader study findings: Nothing established the HCMV specificity of expanded NKG2C+ T cell clones. CD8+ T cells in more than five donors included dominant NKG2C+ clonotypes at roughly 1.0-8%.

Comments on this clonotype: No antigen is known for it.

The CDR3 length is 15 residues. Looked up from germline, CDR1 is SGHDT and CDR2 is YYEEEE. In generating TCR beta cDNA, 5'RACE template switching with UMIs was used. TCRdb re-called the 5' RACE reads, yielding one record per CDR3 amino acid sequence without DNA. This sample contains approximately 380,000 distinct CDR3 sequences. The rearrangement joins TRBV5-6 to TRBJ2-2; absent DNA, TCRdb's TRBD1 call cannot be checked. The sequence was obtained from a man aged 18-75 years in good health. The sample was blood T cells: a sorted CD56 or NKG2C T cell subset, CD4+ or CD8+ T cells, or bulk PBMC T cells (not recorded which). The CDR3 protein is CASSLGPPGTGELFF.